This T cell receptor (beta chain) comes out of a study of T cell responses to AZD1222 COVID-19 vaccine. Study-wide context: Pooled together were second doses at about 4 or about 12 weeks. Study-wide findings and caveats: The study found vaccine-associated CD4 TCRs spanning spike, dominant at 160-218 and 743-854. Only after the peak T cell response were repertoires sampled. Clonal diversity was possibly underestimated, and white British individuals and females predominated among donors.

Concerning this clone: The antigen remains unidentified.

This CDR3 contains 15 residues. Germline-derived CDR1 and CDR2 are KGHSH and LQKENI. Trimming removed 3 bases from V and 3 bases from J, with 12 bases in between. Sequencing used immunoSEQ multiplex PCR; TCRdb keeps in-frame clones, though not all of them. Of about 35,000 clones detected, 86% appear once; the ten largest clones hold approximately 6.6%. This receptor was obtained from an adult in good health. The material sequenced was peripheral blood, taken on day 0 of AZD1222 vaccination. The chain couples TRBV18 to TRBJ2-1, with a weak D call TRBD1 (6 bases). CDR3 loop: CASSPRGEYYNEQFF. The CDR3 DNA reads as TGTGCCAGCTCACCCAGGGGCGAATACTACAATGAGCAGTTCTTC.